The 16 T cell receptor beta chains below all came from one sample that was sequenced in a study of blood T cell repertoires in COVID-19. Repertoires were generated with immunoSEQ multiplex PCR, while TCRdb's copy carries only in-frame clones and drops some. The sample records some 250,000 clones, roughly nine tenths being singletons. The sequenced sample was peripheral blood. Receptors were obtained from a woman in her 30s with COVID-19, enrolled during active disease.

The chain carries TRBV6-2 or TRBV6-3 and TRBJ2-2; no firm D call. V lost 6 bases and J lost 0, with 17 bases in between. CDR3 length: 17 amino acids. Germline CDR1 is MNHEY and CDR2 is SVGEGT. In DNA, the CDR3 is TGTGCCAGCAGCTCCCACCTGAGCGACCCGAACACCGGGGAGCTGTTTTTT. Its protein product is CASSSHLSDPNTGELFF.

The CDR3: CASRETGGAEQPQHF. The CDR3 region has the DNA TGTGCCAGCAGGGAAACAGGGGGCGCGGAGCAGCCCCAGCATTTT. V is TRBV27 and J is TRBJ1-5, with TRBD1 matching 9 bases. This CDR3 comprises 15 residues. Looked up from germline, CDR1 is MNHEY and CDR2 is SMNVEV (reference sequence). The V segment lost 6 bases and the J segment 7 bases; nucleotides outside the gene matches: 10.

V usage is TRBV4-1 and J usage is TRBJ2-5; 7 nucleotides line up with TRBD1. The ends lost 0 bases at V and 2 bases at J; junction bases unmatched: 15. CDR1 is MGHRA, CDR2 YSYEKL, per germline. CDR3 size: 19 residues. The CDR3 loop reads CASSQDPKADRETQETQYF. For the CDR3, the DNA is TGCGCCAGCAGCCAAGATCCCAAGGCAGACAGGGAGACACAAGAGACCCAGTACTTC.

The rearrangement links TRBV7-9 to TRBJ2-7; TRBD1 agrees at 7 bases. The CDR3 totals 11 residues. Trimming cost V 4 bases and J 12 bases; bases outside gene matches: 6. In germline, CDR1 is SEHNR, CDR2 FQNEAQ (reference sequence). CDR3 residues: CASSSYRGRYF. The CDR3 nucleotides read TGTGCCAGCAGCTCGTACAGGGGAAGGTACTTC.

The V call is TRBV9, the J call TRBJ1-1, with 7 bases matching TRBD1. This CDR3 region has 15 residues. V gave up 0 bases and J gave up 3 bases; unmatched junction bases: 5. From germline, CDR1 is SGDLS and CDR2 YYNGEE. In nucleotides, the CDR3 is TGTGCCAGCAGCGTAGCTAAGGGGGCGCACACTGAAGCTTTCTTT. Translated, it gives CASSVAKGAHTEAFF.

This clone was seen a single time. The J gene is TRBJ2-2, the V gene TRBV6-5; a weak D match, TRBD2 (5 bases). V shed 2 bases and J shed 9 bases, with 10 bases lying between them. CDR1 is MNHEY, CDR2 SVGAGI, per germline. This CDR3 comprises 13 residues. For the CDR3, the DNA is TGTGCCAGCAGTTACCGGGGAGCCCGGGAGCTGTTTTTT. It is translated as CASSYRGARELFF.

The chain carries TRBV5-4 and TRBJ2-2; 7 bases line up with TRBD1. Germline V CDR1 and CDR2: SGHNT, YYREEE (reference sequence). The CDR3 extends over 14 amino acids. J was trimmed by 4 bases and V by 6 bases; bases with no gene match: 6. The CDR3, as DNA: TGTGCCAGCACTCGACAGGGTGGCACCGGGGAGCTGTTTTTT. As protein: CASTRQGGTGELFF.

V usage is TRBV6-5 and J usage is TRBJ2-7; 7 nucleotides line up with TRBD2. This CDR3 has 13 residues. With 8 bases clipped from V and 6 bases from J, the junction kept 10 bases outside the gene matches. Germline V gives CDR1 MNHEY, CDR2 SVGAGI. CDR3 sequence: CASSAGRVVEQYF. The CDR3 DNA follows: TGTGCCAGCTCCGCGGGGAGGGTAGTCGAGCAGTACTTC.

This chain connects TRBV19 to TRBJ2-7; the match to TRBD1 covers 10 bases. The ends lost 5 bases at V and 2 bases at J; junction bases unmatched: 3. The CDR3 extends over 14 amino acids. Germline CDR1 and CDR2: LNHDA and SQIVND (reference sequence). The CDR3 region has the DNA TGTGCCAGTAGTCCCGGGACAGGGGCCTACGAGCAGTACTTC. Amino acids: CASSPGTGAYEQYF.

The chain is built from TRBV5-1 and TRBJ1-4; 9 bases line up with TRBD1. V was clipped by 4 bases and J by 8 bases; unmatched bases: 9. Per the germline V gene, CDR1 is SGHRS and CDR2 is YFSETQ. CDR3 size: 15 residues. The CDR3 DNA reads TGCGCCAGCAGCGATCGGACAGGGGTCCGCGAAAAACTGTTTTTT. This codes for CASSDRTGVREKLFF. Combining the CDR3 with reference TRBV5-1 and TRBJ1-4 gives the whole variable domain KAGVTQTPRYLIKTRGQQVTLSCSPISGHRSVSWYQQTPGQGLQFLFEYFSETQRNKGNFPGRFSGRQFSNSRSEMNVSTLELGDSALYLCASSDRTGVREKLFFGSGTQLSVL.

The J gene is TRBJ1-4, the V gene TRBV7-8, with D perhaps matching TRBD1 (5 bases). The CDR3 consists of 17 residues. The V gene's germline CDR1 is SGHVS and CDR2 FQNEAQ. V was pared by 3 bases and J by 5 bases, with 19 bases between. CDR3 DNA: TGTGCCAGCAGCTTTGTTCCCACGGGAGGGGCGAATGAAAAACTGTTTTTT. Its translation is CASSFVPTGGANEKLFF.

This clone appeared a single time. The V call is TRBV28, the J call TRBJ1-2, with 9 bases aligning to TRBD1. The length of the CDR3 is 14 residues. V lost 3 bases and J lost 9; bases outside the gene matches: 8. CDR1 MDHEN and CDR2 SYDVKM come from the germline V gene. The CDR3, as DNA: TGTGCCAGCAGTTTCACAGGGGGCGCCGATCGCTACACCTTC. Its translation is CASSFTGGADRYTF.

The sample holds a few counts of this clone. The gene calls are TRBV7-8 and TRBJ2-2, with a possible D match to TRBD1 (5 bases). There are 17 residues in the CDR3. Per germline, CDR1 SGHVS and CDR2 FQNEAQ. V lost 3 bases, J lost 1 base, and 15 bases lay in between. The CDR3 spells CASSLGWEGVNTGELFF. CDR3 sequence (DNA): TGTGCCAGCAGCTTGGGGTGGGAAGGGGTGAACACCGGGGAGCTGTTTTTT.

The rearrangement uses TRBV5-4 and TRBJ1-2, with TRBD1 identical over 9 bases. Trimming took 0 bases from V and 3 from J; bases not matched to a gene: 18. Germline CDR1 is SGHNT and CDR2 is YYREEE (reference sequence). The CDR3 runs to 20 residues. The CDR3 nucleotides read TGTGCCAGCAGCTTGGACATCTACCGGGACAGGGACGTCCGGGACTATGGCTACACCTTC. Translated, it gives CASSLDIYRDRDVRDYGYTF.

The V and J genes are TRBV7-9 and TRBJ2-7; 9 nucleotides align to TRBD2. Trimming took 0 bases from V and 1 from J; bases not matched to a gene: 4. The CDR3 runs 16 residues. In germline, CDR1 is SEHNR, CDR2 FQNEAQ (reference sequence). As DNA, the CDR3 is TGTGCCAGCAGCTTAGCCAGCGGGGGGCCTTCCTACGAGCAGTACTTC. It codes for CASSLASGGPSYEQYF. The full variable domain, with the rest looked up from reference TRBV7-9 and TRBJ2-7, is DTGVSQNPRHKITKRGQNVTFRCDPISEHNRLYWYRQTLGQGPEFLTYFQNEAQLEKSRLLSDRFSAERPKGSFSTLEIQRTEQGDSAMYLCASSLASGGPSYEQYFGPGTRLTVT.

The genes are TRBV19 and TRBJ2-5; D perhaps matches TRBD2 (7 bases). From germline, CDR1 is LNHDA and CDR2 SQIVND (reference sequence). The CDR3 consists of 15 residues. V dropped 1 base and J dropped 6 bases, with 15 bases sitting between them. This CDR3 is CASSIGGGGTQTQYF. CDR3 DNA: TGTGCCAGTAGTATAGGTGGGGGGGGCACGCAGACCCAGTACTTC. The full variable domain, completed using reference TRBV19 and TRBJ2-5, is DGGITQSPKYLFRKEGQNVTLSCEQNLNHDAMYWYRQDPGQGLRLIYYSQIVNDFQKGDIAEGYSVSREKKESFPLTVTSAQKNPTAFYLCASSIGGGGTQTQYFGPGTRLLVL.